The 32 T cell receptor beta chains below were found in one sample sequenced in a study of cytomegalovirus exposure and HLA in healthy donors. The assay was immunoSEQ multiplex PCR, and TCRdb's table has in-frame clones only and misses some. The sample gives 200,000 to 300,000 clones, 70% to 90% of which show up once; roughly 1.2% is in the top ten. The specimen was PBMCs. The receptors were sampled from a woman aged 30 to 39 in good health and CMV-seropositive.

The chain recombines TRBV6-6 with TRBJ2-3, with TRBD1 matching over 9 bases. CDR3 length: 14 amino acids. Germline V gene lookup returns CDR1 MNHNY and CDR2 SVGAGI (reference sequence). Germline trimming cut 6 bases from V and 4 bases from J; bases unmatched to any gene: 5. CDR3 coding DNA: TGTGCCAGCAGGGGACAGGGCTCCCCAGATACGCAGTATTTT. It is translated as CASRGQGSPDTQYF.

This clone came up once. The chain couples TRBV28 to TRBJ1-2; weak D call: TRBD1 (6 bases). Germline assignment: CDR1 MDHEN and CDR2 SYDVKM. Trimming cost V 5 bases and J 2 bases, with 15 bases left between them. The CDR3 runs 15 residues. The CDR3 is CASSPGHIRNYGYTF. The CDR3 nucleotides read TGTGCCAGCAGTCCGGGACACATCCGAAACTATGGCTACACCTTC.

The rearrangement links TRBV30 to TRBJ2-7, with D unresolved. Germline V gives CDR1 GTSNPN, CDR2 SVGIG (reference sequence). There are 14 residues in the CDR3. The V end lost 4 bases, the J end lost 1 base, and 14 bases lay between the germline ends. The CDR3 loop is CAWMSRDSSYEQYF. In nucleotides, the CDR3 is TGTGCCTGGATGTCGCGAGATTCTTCCTACGAGCAGTACTTC.

This chain connects TRBV28 to TRBJ1-5, with D possibly matching TRBD1 (5 bases). The CDR3 length is 14 residues. CDR1 MDHEN and CDR2 SYDVKM come from the germline V gene. V gave up 5 bases and J gave up 9 bases, with 17 bases separating them. CDR3 loop: CASSGGGRERPQHF. The CDR3 DNA reads TGTGCCAGCAGTGGGGGGGGGAGGGAACGGCCCCAGCATTTT.

CDR3 DNA: TGTGCCAGCAGTCTAACAGGGGCCTTCGAGCAGTACTTC. It is translated as CASSLTGAFEQYF. This chain uses TRBV27 with TRBJ2-7, with 7 bases matching TRBD1. The CDR3 totals 13 residues. After removal of 5 bases from V and 6 bases from J, the junction contained 7 bases not matched to a gene. Germline V gives CDR1 MNHEY, CDR2 SMNVEV (reference sequence).

The chain uses TRBV5-6 and TRBJ1-5, with 10 bases lining up with TRBD1. Looked up from germline, CDR1 is SGHDT and CDR2 is YYEEEE. J lost 4 bases, V lost 2 bases, and 6 bases had no gene match. The CDR3 is made up of 16 amino acids. The CDR3 DNA follows: TGTGCCAGCAGCTTTGGGACAGGGGCCCCTAATCAGCCCCAGCATTTT. This codes for CASSFGTGAPNQPQHF.

The chain carries TRBV6-1 and TRBJ2-1, with D hard to call. The CDR3 has 15 residues. V lost 6 bases, J lost 0 bases, and 12 bases lay in between. Per germline, CDR1 MNHNS and CDR2 SASEGT. Here the CDR3 reads CASRPPGYSYNEQFF. Written as DNA, the CDR3 is TGTGCCAGCAGGCCACCGGGTTACTCCTACAATGAGCAGTTCTTC.

The chain recombines TRBV2 with TRBJ2-5; 8 bases are shared with TRBD2. V was clipped by 4 bases and J by 7 bases; unmatched bases: 11. The CDR3 has 15 residues. Looked up from germline, CDR1 is SNHLY and CDR2 is FYNNEI. CDR3 in amino acids: CASSVYGGERSTQYF. CDR3 nucleotide sequence: TGTGCCAGCAGTGTATACGGGGGGGAGCGATCGACCCAGTACTTC.

CDR3 sequence: CASSLLGRGTDTQYF. CDR3 bases: TGCGCCAGCAGCTTGCTGGGGCGTGGGACAGATACGCAGTATTTT. The rearrangement uses TRBV5-1 and TRBJ2-3; D possibly corresponds to TRBD1 (5 bases). Deletions cut 1 base from V and 3 bases from J, with 12 bases between. The CDR3 sequence is 15 residues long. From germline, CDR1 is SGHRS and CDR2 YFSETQ. The full variable domain, in which reference TRBV5-1 and TRBJ2-3 provide the parts outside the CDR3, is KAGVTQTPRYLIKTRGQQVTLSCSPISGHRSVSWYQQTPGQGLQFLFEYFSETQRNKGNFPGRFSGRQFSNSRSEMNVSTLELGDSALYLCASSLLGRGTDTQYFGPGTRLTVL.

The V gene is TRBV7-7, the J gene TRBJ2-5, with TRBD2 identical over 11 bases. V shed 0 bases, J shed 4 bases, and the junction held 4 bases outside the gene matches. The CDR3 runs to 16 residues. Germline values: CDR1 SSHAT, CDR2 FNYEAQ (reference sequence). CDR3: CASSLARLAGGETQYF. The CDR3 DNA follows: TGTGCCAGCAGCTTAGCGAGGCTAGCGGGAGGAGAGACCCAGTACTTC.

In DNA, the CDR3 is TGTGCTAGTGGTTTGACCCGGGATGGGAAGTTAAGCAATCAGCCCCAGCATTTT. Translating it yields CASGLTRDGKLSNQPQHF. The V call is TRBV12-5, the J call TRBJ1-5, with no clear D. Germline V gene lookup returns CDR1 LGHNT and CDR2 FRNRAP. Trimming pared 2 bases from V and 1 base from J, leaving 18 bases between. The CDR3 runs to 18 residues.

In regard to this clone: A junction end diverges from the germline sequence, so it may reflect a read error. V is TRBV7-7 and J is TRBJ2-7; D gene uncertain. There are 18 residues in the CDR3. Germline values: CDR1 SSHAT, CDR2 FNYEAQ (reference sequence). The CDR3 nucleotides are TGTGCTAGCATCCCGAATACGACCGTGTCGGGTTACTCCTACGAGCAGTACTTC. The encoded protein is CASIPNTTVSGYSYEQYF.

The chain recombines TRBV18 with TRBJ1-1; TRBD1 agrees at 8 bases. The CDR3 runs to 18 residues. CDR1 is KGHSH, CDR2 LQKENI, per germline. V was pared by 3 bases and J by 4 bases, with 16 bases of the junction left unmatched. CDR3 DNA sequence: TGTGCCAGCTCACCCCTACCATACGCAGGGGGCGAGGGCACTGAAGCTTTCTTT. Encoded protein: CASSPLPYAGGEGTEAFF. Using reference TRBV18 and TRBJ1-1 for the parts outside the CDR3, the full variable domain is NAGVMQNPRHLVRRRGQEARLRCSPMKGHSHVYWYRQLPEEGLKFMVYLQKENIIDESGMPKERFSAEFPKEGPSILRIQQVVRGDSAAYFCASSPLPYAGGEGTEAFFGQGTRLTVV.

The V gene is TRBV7-9, the J gene TRBJ2-1; TRBD2 agrees at 10 bases. This CDR3 contains 18 residues. Germline V gives CDR1 SEHNR, CDR2 FQNEAQ (reference sequence). V shed 6 bases, J shed 0 bases, and the junction held 11 bases outside the gene matches. CDR3 sequence (DNA): TGTGCCAGCAGTCGAGGACTAGCGGATCGTTACTCCTACAATGAGCAGTTCTTC. It translates to CASSRGLADRYSYNEQFF. The full variable domain, completed using reference TRBV7-9 and TRBJ2-1, is DTGVSQNPRHKITKRGQNVTFRCDPISEHNRLYWYRQTLGQGPEFLTYFQNEAQLEKSRLLSDRFSAERPKGSFSTLEIQRTEQGDSAMYLCASSRGLADRYSYNEQFFGPGTRLTVL.

This clone was counted between two and nine times. The chain carries TRBV2 and TRBJ2-1; maybe TRBD2 (5 bases). From germline, CDR1 is SNHLY and CDR2 FYNNEI. CDR3 size: 14 residues. Trimming left V 7 bases short and J 4 bases short, with 14 bases between. The CDR3 DNA reads TGTGCCAGCAAATCCAGGACGGGATACAATGAGCAGTTCTTC. Its translation: CASKSRTGYNEQFF.

The chain links TRBV25-1 to TRBJ2-5, with TRBD2 matching 13 bases. V shed 5 bases and J 1 base; nucleotides not matched to a gene: 1. Germline V gene sequence: CDR1 MGHDK, CDR2 SYGVNS. This CDR3 has 15 residues. DNA for the CDR3: TGTGCCAGCAGTACTAGCGGGGGGGTCCAAGAGACCCAGTACTTC. Its protein product is CASSTSGGVQETQYF.

This clone was counted between two and nine times. This chain uses TRBV15 with TRBJ1-4; no reliable D call. V was trimmed by 0 bases and J by 7 bases, leaving 12 bases between them. CDR1 LNHNV and CDR2 YYDKDF come from the germline V gene (reference sequence). CDR3 length: 15 residues. In nucleotides, the CDR3 is TGTGCCACCAGCAGAGAGATAGGGAGAAGTGAAAAACTGTTTTTT. This codes for CATSREIGRSEKLFF.

The J gene is TRBJ2-2, the V gene TRBV7-6; 8 bases are a match to TRBD2. Germline assignment: CDR1 SGHVS and CDR2 FNYEAQ. The CDR3 runs to 18 residues. With V trimmed by 0 bases and J by 0 bases, 6 bases remained unmatched. CDR3 amino acids: CASSLASGTSANTGELFF. The CDR3 nucleotides read TGTGCCAGCAGCTTAGCATCCGGGACTAGTGCGAACACCGGGGAGCTGTTTTTT. The complete variable domain, with remaining parts taken from reference TRBV7-6 and TRBJ2-2, reads GAGVSQSPRYKVTKRGQDVALRCDPISGHVSLYWYRQALGQGPEFLTYFNYEAQQDKSGLPNDRFSAERPEGSISTLTIQRTEQRDSAMYRCASSLASGTSANTGELFFGEGSRLTVL.

V is TRBV6-1 and J is TRBJ1-3, with 8 nucleotides matching TRBD1. Per germline, CDR1 MNHNS and CDR2 SASEGT. The CDR3 spans 15 residues. Unmatched junction bases numbered 8, after V lost 6 bases and J lost 4 bases. In nucleotides, the CDR3 is TGTGCCAGCAGACGAGACAGGGGAGGGGGAAACACCATATATTTT. It translates to CASRRDRGGGNTIYF.

This clone occurred a few times. CDR3 bases: TGTGCAAGTCGCTTAGCCCAGGCCGGACAGGGCGTTGGAAACACCATATATTTT. As protein: CASRLAQAGQGVGNTIYF. This rearrangement joins TRBV12-2 to TRBJ1-3; TRBD1 is the table's D call, not checked against the DNA. TRBV12-2 is a pseudogene locus. CDR3 length equals 18 residues.

This chain connects TRBV7-9 to TRBJ2-5; 8 bases line up with TRBD2. V dropped 5 bases and J dropped 5; count of bases not matched to a gene: 19. The length of the CDR3 is 18 residues. CDR1 is SEHNR, CDR2 FQNEAQ, per germline (reference sequence). This CDR3 reads CASSEYTSGLAPGETQYF. DNA of the CDR3: TGTGCCAGCAGCGAGTATACAAGTGGACTAGCCCCCGGGGAGACCCAGTACTTC.

The chain combines TRBV19 with TRBJ2-4; possible D gene TRBD2, 5 bases. The germline CDR1 and CDR2 sequences are LNHDA and SQIVND (reference sequence). The V and J ends lost 1 base and 0 bases respectively, with 10 bases between them. The CDR3 has 16 residues. The CDR3 spells CASSIGGFRAKNIQYF. The CDR3 DNA follows: TGTGCCAGTAGTATAGGAGGGTTCCGAGCCAAAAACATTCAGTACTTC.

The chain combines TRBV5-4 with TRBJ2-7; perhaps TRBD1 as D (6 bases). The length of the CDR3 is 15 residues. Trimming shortened V by 5 bases and J by 1 base, and 16 bases separated the two germline ends. CDR1 SGHNT and CDR2 YYREEE come from the germline V gene (reference sequence). CDR3 residues: CASSFSGTFSYEQYF. The CDR3 nucleotides are TGTGCCAGCAGTTTTTCCGGGACATTTTCCTACGAGCAGTACTTC.

The J gene is TRBJ2-1, the V gene TRBV20-1; the D gene is possibly TRBD2 (6 bases). V was clipped by 3 bases and J by 9 bases, with 6 bases between them. CDR3 length equals 10 residues. Germline V gives CDR1 DFQATT, CDR2 SNEGSKA (reference sequence). The CDR3 nucleotides are TGCAGTGCTAGTAGCGGTGAGCAGTTCTTC. It yields the protein CSASSGEQFF.

The gene calls are TRBV2 and TRBJ1-1; 9 nucleotides line up with TRBD1. The V gene end was trimmed by 6 bases and the J gene end by 4 bases; junction bases not matched to a gene: 6. This CDR3 contains 14 residues. Germline V gives CDR1 SNHLY, CDR2 FYNNEI. The CDR3 loop reads CASRATGGTTEAFF. CDR3 nucleotides: TGTGCCAGCAGAGCGACAGGGGGAACCACTGAAGCTTTCTTT.

This chain connects TRBV28 to TRBJ2-5; weak D call: TRBD1 (5 bases). Germline CDR1 is MDHEN and CDR2 is SYDVKM. V lost 6 bases, J lost 9 bases, and 17 bases lay in between. The CDR3 totals 13 residues. The CDR3 nucleotides read TGTGCCAGCAGCCGGACACCGTTAGGGCCCCAGTACTTC. This encodes CASSRTPLGPQYF.

The V call is TRBV9, the J call TRBJ2-1; 9 bases fit TRBD2. Germline loops: CDR1 SGDLS, CDR2 YYNGEE. There are 15 residues in the CDR3. J was trimmed by 7 bases and V by 1 base; bases with no gene match: 6. The CDR3 sequence: CASSVSSGIGNEQFF. The CDR3 DNA is TGTGCCAGCAGCGTATCTAGCGGGATAGGGAATGAGCAGTTCTTC.

This sequence joins TRBV7-2 and TRBJ1-3; 10 nucleotides line up with TRBD1. The CDR3 contains 16 residues. V was clipped by 4 bases and J by 3 bases; unmatched bases: 6. The germline CDR1 and CDR2 sequences are SGHTA and FQGNSA. The CDR3 is CASSSAGTGVGNTIYF. For the CDR3, the DNA is TGTGCCAGCAGCTCAGCCGGGACAGGGGTTGGAAACACCATATATTTT. The full variable domain, with the rest looked up from reference TRBV7-2 and TRBJ1-3, is GAGVSQSPSNKVTEKGKDVELRCDPISGHTALYWYRQSLGQGLEFLIYFQGNSAPDKSGLPSDRFSAERTGGSVSTLTIQRTQQEDSAVYLCASSSAGTGVGNTIYFGEGSWLTVV.

The rearrangement joins TRBV29-1 to TRBJ2-5; 9 bases agree with TRBD2. CDR1 and CDR2 from the germline V gene are SQVTM and ANQGSEA. This CDR3 is 16 amino acids long. Trimming at V came to 0 bases and at J to 4 bases, leaving 9 bases not matched to a gene. The chain's CDR3 is CSVEETPGLALETQYF. CDR3 sequence (DNA): TGCAGCGTTGAAGAAACGCCGGGACTAGCCCTAGAGACCCAGTACTTC.

The chain employs TRBV15 and TRBJ2-1, with D maybe TRBD2 (5 bases). CDR3 length equals 15 residues. Germline CDR1 LNHNV, CDR2 YYDKDF (reference sequence). V lost 6 bases to trimming and J lost 0 bases, with 12 bases between them. This CDR3 reads CATRERASSYNEQFF. The CDR3 nucleotides are TGTGCCACCAGGGAGAGGGCAAGCTCCTACAATGAGCAGTTCTTC.

The chain employs TRBV9 and TRBJ2-7; 8 bases are shared with TRBD1. J was trimmed by 5 bases and V by 2 bases; bases with no gene match: 6. Looked up from germline, CDR1 is SGDLS and CDR2 is YYNGEE. The length of the CDR3 is 14 residues. The CDR3 DNA sequence: TGTGCCAGCAGCGTTACAGGGGGAATGGACGAGCAGTACTTC. This translates into CASSVTGGMDEQYF.

The rearrangement joins TRBV29-1 to TRBJ2-2; maybe TRBD1 (5 bases). Looked up from germline, CDR1 is SQVTM and CDR2 is ANQGSEA. The ends were cut back, 4 bases at V and 2 bases at J, with 14 bases in the middle. CDR3 length: 15 amino acids. This CDR3 reads CSVAPSTDNTGELFF. The CDR3, as DNA: TGCAGCGTTGCCCCTTCGACAGATAACACCGGGGAGCTGTTTTTT.